Listed below are T cell receptor beta chains from one sample, sequenced in a study of T cell responses to AZD1222 COVID-19 vaccine. Sequencing used immunoSEQ multiplex PCR; TCRdb keeps in-frame clones, though not all of them. The table includes over 100,000 clones, around 90% detected once. Sequencing used peripheral blood, obtained on day 0 of MenACWY control vaccination. The receptors shown here come from an adult in good health. Both conserved end residues are part of each CDR3. Each record gives: V gene, D gene, clone size, J gene, CDR3 protein, CDR3 DNA. D genes are given only for firm matches. Only some rows state a clone size, as once, few, many or a class for expanded clones.

V: TRBV28; D: TRBD2; size: .; J: TRBJ2-1; CDR3: CASSPRLAGGYNEQFF; DNA: TGTGCCAGCAGTCCACGACTAGCGGGAGGATACAATGAGCAGTTCTTC
V: TRBV19; D: .; size: .; J: TRBJ2-7; CDR3: CASSIGPTYEQYF; DNA: TGTGCCAGTAGTATAGGACCCACCTACGAGCAGTACTTC
V: TRBV28; D: .; size: .; J: TRBJ1-1; CDR3: CASSHLVLGGMTEAFF; DNA: TGTGCCAGCAGCCACCTTGTCCTGGGCGGTATGACTGAAGCTTTCTTT
V: TRBV7-2; D: TRBD2; size: .; J: TRBJ2-3; CDR3: CASSPGLAGGSDTQYF; DNA: TGTGCCAGCAGCCCGGGACTAGCGGGGGGGTCGGATACGCAGTATTTT
V: TRBV7-6; D: .; size: .; J: TRBJ1-3; CDR3: CASSLTGGSGNTIYF; DNA: TGTGCCAGCAGCTTGACAGGTGGCTCTGGAAACACCATATATTTT
V: TRBV2; D: TRBD2; size: .; J: TRBJ2-1; CDR3: CASTLYGGSGNEQFF; DNA: TGTGCCAGCACCCTATACGGGGGGTCTGGTAATGAGCAGTTCTTC
V: TRBV5-5; D: TRBD1; size: few; J: TRBJ1-6; CDR3: CASIRDRPNSPLHF; DNA: TGTGCCAGCATACGGGACAGGCCAAATTCACCCCTCCACTTT
V: TRBV4-1; D: .; size: .; J: TRBJ2-2; CDR3: CASSRDRGGPGELFF; DNA: TGCGCCAGCAGCCGCGACAGGGGAGGGCCCGGGGAGCTGTTTTTT
V: TRBV5-4; D: .; size: .; J: TRBJ1-1; CDR3: CASSLLHSNTEAFF; DNA: TGTGCCAGCAGCTTGCTGCACTCGAACACTGAAGCTTTCTTT
V: TRBV6-6; D: TRBD1; size: .; J: TRBJ1-3; CDR3: CASSKTGGVGNTIYF; DNA: TGTGCCAGCAGCAAGACAGGGGGAGTCGGAAACACCATATATTTT
V: TRBV6-5; D: .; size: .; J: TRBJ1-2; CDR3: CASSYSSESYGYTF; DNA: TGTGCCAGCAGTTACTCGTCGGAGAGCTATGGCTACACCTTC
V: TRBV7-2; D: .; size: .; J: TRBJ2-2; CDR3: CASFTSWNTGELFF; DNA: TGTGCCAGCTTCACTAGTTGGAACACCGGGGAGCTGTTTTTT